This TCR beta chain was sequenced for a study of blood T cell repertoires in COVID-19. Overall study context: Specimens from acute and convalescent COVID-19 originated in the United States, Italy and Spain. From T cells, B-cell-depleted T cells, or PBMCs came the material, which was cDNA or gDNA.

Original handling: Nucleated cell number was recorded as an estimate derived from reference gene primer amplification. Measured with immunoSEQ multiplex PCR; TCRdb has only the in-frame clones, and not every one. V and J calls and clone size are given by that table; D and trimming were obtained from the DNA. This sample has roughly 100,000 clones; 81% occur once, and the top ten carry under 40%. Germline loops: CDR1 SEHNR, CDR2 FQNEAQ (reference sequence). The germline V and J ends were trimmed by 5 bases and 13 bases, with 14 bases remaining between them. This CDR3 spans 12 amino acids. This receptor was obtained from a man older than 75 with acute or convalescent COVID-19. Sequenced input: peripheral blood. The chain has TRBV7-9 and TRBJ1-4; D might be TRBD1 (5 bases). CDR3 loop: CASSQDRGVLFF. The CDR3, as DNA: TGTGCCAGCAGCCAAGACAGAGGTGTACTGTTTTTT. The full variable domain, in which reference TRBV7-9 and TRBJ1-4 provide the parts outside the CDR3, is DTGVSQNPRHKITKRGQNVTFRCDPISEHNRLYWYRQTLGQGPEFLTYFQNEAQLEKSRLLSDRFSAERPKGSFSTLEIQRTEQGDSAMYLCASSQDRGVLFFGSGTQLSVL.